The 24 T cell receptor beta chains below were found in one sample sequenced in a study of siplizumab effects on memory and regulatory T cells. Generated by immunoSEQ multiplex PCR, the TCRdb table keeps only in-frame clones and is missing some. The sample has some 100,000 clones; roughly 96% are singletons. Sequencing used naive CD4+ T cells sorted from blood. The source is a human donor in good health.

The chain recombines TRBV5-1 with TRBJ2-2, with 10 bases aligning to TRBD1. V shed 4 bases, J shed 5 bases, and the junction held 14 bases outside the gene matches. This CDR3 spans 18 amino acids. The germline V gene has CDR1 SGHRS and CDR2 YFSETQ. In DNA, the CDR3 is TGCGCCAGCAGCACTTTAGACAGGGGGCGAACTAGGACCGGGGAGCTGTTTTTT. It translates to CASSTLDRGRTRTGELFF.

This clone has just one count. The chain joins TRBV10-3 to TRBJ2-3; 8 bases map to TRBD2. The CDR3 is 13 amino acids. In germline, CDR1 is ENHRY, CDR2 SYGVKD. V dropped 6 bases and J dropped 4; count of bases not matched to a gene: 3. The CDR3 nucleotides are TGTGCCATCAGAGCGGGGGCCCCAGATACGCAGTATTTT. Translation: CAIRAGAPDTQYF.

The chain couples TRBV28 to TRBJ2-7; 9 positions agree with TRBD1. CDR3 length equals 14 residues. V shed 7 bases, J shed 3 bases, and the junction held 7 bases outside the gene matches. Germline lookup yields CDR1 MDHEN and CDR2 SYDVKM. The CDR3 loop is CASTTGQGLYEQYF. CDR3 DNA sequence: TGTGCCAGCACCACTGGACAGGGGCTCTACGAGCAGTACTTC.

J is TRBJ2-7 and V is TRBV6-5; no reliable D call. The CDR3 runs 14 residues. Germline CDR1 and CDR2: MNHEY and SVGAGI. Trimming took off 5 bases at V and 1 base at J, with 12 bases between the two ends. Written as DNA, the CDR3 is TGTGCCAGCAGTCCACCTTTCGGATCCTACGAGCAGTACTTC. This codes for CASSPPFGSYEQYF.

This rearrangement joins TRBV11-1 to TRBJ2-1; a possible D gene is TRBD1 (5 bases). The CDR3 extends over 17 amino acids. V was shortened by 4 bases and J by 0 bases, with 16 bases between the two germline ends. Germline CDR1 SGHAT, CDR2 FQDESV (reference sequence). The CDR3 DNA reads TGTGCCAGCAGCTCATCCGATCGACAGAGCTCCTACAATGAGCAGTTCTTC. This codes for CASSSSDRQSSYNEQFF.

The chain employs TRBV7-8 and TRBJ2-1; TRBD1 matches 12 bases. Germline V gene data show CDR1 as SGHVS and CDR2 as FQNEAQ. The trim removed 7 bases at V and 8 bases at J, leaving 6 bases unmatched. This CDR3 has 14 amino acids. The DNA of the CDR3 is TGTGCCAGCATGGGGGACAGGGGGCCCTATGAGCAGTTCTTC. Translation: CASMGDRGPYEQFF.

The V gene is TRBV9, the J gene TRBJ2-5; 8 bases fit TRBD1. The CDR3 is 15 amino acids. Unmatched junction bases numbered 7, after V lost 4 bases and J lost 2 bases. Germline values: CDR1 SGDLS, CDR2 YYNGEE. DNA of the CDR3: TGTGCCAGCAGCCTTCGGACAGGGCTGCAAGAGACCCAGTACTTC. Translating it yields CASSLRTGLQETQYF.

The chain employs TRBV5-1 and TRBJ2-5; 7 bases align to TRBD2. The ends lost 8 bases at V and 4 bases at J; junction bases unmatched: 11. The CDR3 totals 14 residues. The germline gives CDR1 SGHRS, CDR2 YFSETQ. CDR3 nucleotide sequence: TGCGCCAGTACAGATATGACTAGCTCAGAGACCCAGTACTTC. Its translation: CASTDMTSSETQYF.

The chain employs TRBV9 and TRBJ2-3; D is unclear. This CDR3 contains 14 residues. Germline V gene sequence: CDR1 SGDLS, CDR2 YYNGEE. The V and J ends lost 0 bases and 0 bases respectively, with 5 bases between them. CDR3 residues: CASSVGISTDTQYF. The CDR3 nucleotides are TGTGCCAGCAGCGTAGGAATCAGCACAGATACGCAGTATTTT.

The CDR3 reads CASRGLNEQYF. DNA of the CDR3: TGTGCCAGCAGGGGGCTTAACGAGCAGTACTTC. The V call is TRBV6-6, the J call TRBJ2-7; D might be TRBD1 (5 bases). There are 11 residues in the CDR3. V dropped 6 bases and J dropped 5 bases, with 8 bases sitting between them. CDR1 and CDR2 from the germline V gene are MNHNY and SVGAGI (reference sequence).

The CDR3 nucleotides read TGTGCCAGCAGCCCTTCCTCAGGGGGGACTAGAGCTTTCTTT. Protein sequence: CASSPSSGGTRAFF. The J gene is TRBJ1-1, the V gene TRBV7-3, with 7 bases aligning to TRBD1. J lost 10 bases, V lost 5 bases, and 13 bases had no gene match. The germline V gene encodes CDR1 SGHTA and CDR2 FQGTGA. The CDR3 totals 14 residues.

V gene TRBV10-3 combines with J gene TRBJ1-5; D perhaps matches TRBD1 (6 bases). This CDR3 is built from 16 residues. Trimming left V 3 bases short and J 1 base short, with 13 bases between. CDR1 ENHRY and CDR2 SYGVKD come from the germline V gene. CDR3 in DNA: TGTGCCATCAGTGAACTGGACAGCAGCAGCAATCAGCCCCAGCATTTT. Its translation is CAISELDSSSNQPQHF.

This sequence joins TRBV6-1 and TRBJ1-5, with 7 bases lining up with TRBD1. J lost 3 bases, V lost 5 bases, and 7 bases had no gene match. Germline V gene lookup returns CDR1 MNHNS and CDR2 SASEGT. The CDR3 length is 15 residues. In nucleotides, the CDR3 is TGTGCCAGCAGTACCCAGGGGGGAAACAATCAGCCCCAGCATTTT. It translates to CASSTQGGNNQPQHF.

The V gene is TRBV18, the J gene TRBJ2-7; TRBD2 agrees at 10 bases. This CDR3 spans 14 amino acids. V shed 1 base and J 3 bases; nucleotides not matched to a gene: 0. CDR1 and CDR2 from the germline V gene are KGHSH and LQKENI. The CDR3: CASSPRTSGYEQYF. In DNA, the CDR3 is TGTGCCAGCTCACCACGGACTAGCGGCTACGAGCAGTACTTC.

This clone showed up just once. The V call is TRBV6-5, the J call TRBJ1-3; D ambiguous. Germline CDR1 MNHEY, CDR2 SVGAGI. This CDR3 has 16 residues. The V gene lost 4 bases and the J gene lost 2 bases, with 15 bases spanning the gap. This CDR3 is CASSLAGAYTGNTIYF. The CDR3 nucleotides are TGTGCCAGCAGTTTAGCCGGAGCCTATACTGGAAACACCATATATTTT.

V usage is TRBV2 and J usage is TRBJ1-5; the match to TRBD1 covers 11 bases. J was trimmed by 6 bases and V by 7 bases; bases with no gene match: 5. Germline CDR1 SNHLY, CDR2 FYNNEI. The CDR3 length is 14 residues. CDR3 protein: CASTPGQGAQPQHF. The CDR3, as DNA: TGTGCCAGCACGCCCGGACAGGGGGCTCAGCCCCAGCATTTT.

V and J are TRBV5-4 and TRBJ1-5; no definite D call. The CDR3 sequence is 16 residues long. CDR1 SGHNT and CDR2 YYREEE come from the germline V gene (reference sequence). Trimming left V 0 bases short and J 0 bases short, with 10 bases between. The chain's CDR3 is CASSLADTYSNQPQHF. DNA of the CDR3: TGTGCCAGCAGCTTGGCCGACACCTATAGCAATCAGCCCCAGCATTTT.

V usage is TRBV7-9 and J usage is TRBJ1-5, with D perhaps TRBD1 (5 bases). The CDR3 totals 14 residues. Per germline, CDR1 SEHNR and CDR2 FQNEAQ (reference sequence). Trimming removed 5 bases at V and 5 bases at J, with 13 bases between. CDR3 bases: TGTGCCAGCAGCGTCGACAGCGATCATCAGCCCCAGCATTTT. It translates to CASSVDSDHQPQHF.

This sequence joins TRBV30 and TRBJ1-1; D gene ambiguous. Germline CDR1 is GTSNPN and CDR2 is SVGIG (reference sequence). V lost 3 bases, J lost 4 bases, and 6 bases lay in between. The CDR3 covers 11 residues. The CDR3 region has the DNA TGTGCCTGGAGGACCCTCACTGAAGCTTTCTTT. It encodes CAWRTLTEAFF.

The rearrangement joins TRBV5-1 to TRBJ1-2, with unresolved D. Germline loops: CDR1 SGHRS, CDR2 YFSETQ. The CDR3 has 15 amino acids. Between the trimmed V and J ends, which lost 4 bases and 8 bases, there was a span of 21 bases. The CDR3 sequence is CASSPGSLVVEGYTF. The CDR3 DNA reads TGCGCCAGCAGCCCCGGTTCCCTAGTTGTGGAGGGCTACACCTTC.

The chain employs TRBV12-5 and TRBJ1-4; tentatively, D is TRBD1 (6 bases). Trimming took off 1 base at V and 0 bases at J, with 12 bases between the two ends. CDR1 is LGHNT, CDR2 FRNRAP, per germline. The CDR3 length is 17 residues. The CDR3 here is CASGLANWTATNEKLFF. The CDR3 coding sequence is TGTGCTAGTGGTTTGGCAAACTGGACAGCAACTAATGAAAAACTGTTTTTT.

In this sample, this clone turned up once. This chain connects TRBV11-2 to TRBJ2-7, with TRBD2 identical over 10 bases. The trim removed 6 bases at V and 5 bases at J, leaving 13 bases unmatched. The CDR3 loop spans 16 amino acids. The germline CDR1 and CDR2 sequences are SGHAT and FQNNGV. The CDR3 DNA sequence: TGTGCCAGCAGACCAATGAGCGGGGGGGCCTTCAACGAGCAGTACTTC. Amino acids: CASRPMSGGAFNEQYF.

The chain carries TRBV11-3 and TRBJ2-5; perhaps D is TRBD1 or TRBD2 (6 bases each). The CDR3 consists of 15 residues. The germline V gene has CDR1 SGHNT and CDR2 YENEEA. Trimming shortened V by 0 bases and J by 4 bases, and 12 bases separated the two germline ends. The chain's CDR3 is CASSLEGGLVETQYF. DNA for the CDR3: TGTGCCAGCAGCTTAGAGGGGGGCCTCGTAGAGACCCAGTACTTC.

In this sample, this clone turned up once. The rearrangement joins TRBV10-2 to TRBJ2-7; tentatively, D is TRBD1 or TRBD2 (5 bases each). The CDR3 consists of 15 residues. V dropped 6 bases and J dropped 2 bases, with 17 bases sitting between them. In germline, CDR1 is WSHSY, CDR2 SAAADI. CDR3 bases: TGCGCCAGCAGGGACTTAACAGGATCCACCTACGAGCAGTACTTC. Its translation is CASRDLTGSTYEQYF.